The 19 T cell receptor beta chains below were found in one sample sequenced in a study of blood T cell repertoires in COVID-19. Repertoires were generated with immunoSEQ multiplex PCR, while TCRdb's copy carries only in-frame clones and drops some. The data contain around 200,000 clones, 86% of them singletons. Sequencing used peripheral blood. The receptors were sampled from a woman older than 75 in a cohort sampled during active or convalescent COVID-19.

The chain couples TRBV30 to TRBJ2-1; D gene ambiguous. Germline V lookup: CDR1 GTSNPN, CDR2 SVGIG (reference sequence). Trimming cost V 2 bases and J 15 bases, with 14 bases left between them. The CDR3 is 11 amino acids. The chain's CDR3 is CAWSRQTSWFF. Here the CDR3 DNA reads TGTGCCTGGAGTAGGCAGACATCGTGGTTCTTC.

The V gene is TRBV5-1, the J gene TRBJ2-1; 8 bases fit TRBD2. There are 14 residues in the CDR3. After removal of 8 bases from V and 5 bases from J, the junction contained 9 bases not matched to a gene. Germline V gene sequence: CDR1 SGHRS, CDR2 YFSETQ. Here the CDR3 reads CASPRLAPDNEQFF. DNA of the CDR3: TGCGCCAGTCCGAGACTAGCGCCGGACAATGAGCAGTTCTTC.

The chain carries TRBV18 and TRBJ2-4; a weak D match, TRBD1 (6 bases). This CDR3 has 14 residues. V lost 1 base and J lost 8, with 12 bases in between. The germline gives CDR1 KGHSH, CDR2 LQKENI. This chain's CDR3 is CASSPLEGVDIQYF. Here the CDR3 DNA reads TGTGCCAGCTCACCACTCGAGGGGGTTGACATTCAGTACTTC.

This clone is a singleton in its sample. This chain connects TRBV24-1 to TRBJ2-1, with D possibly being TRBD2 (6 bases). The CDR3 sequence is 16 residues long. Germline assignment: CDR1 KGHDR and CDR2 SFDVKD. V lost 3 bases, J lost 1 base, and 12 bases lay in between. This CDR3 is CATSDQGLGSYNEQFF. The CDR3 region has the DNA TGTGCCACCAGTGATCAGGGACTCGGTTCCTACAATGAGCAGTTCTTC.

The V and J genes are TRBV30 and TRBJ2-2, with 10 bases fitting TRBD1. With V trimmed by 8 bases and J by 3 bases, 9 bases remained unmatched. The CDR3 has 15 residues. CDR1 is GTSNPN, CDR2 SVGIG, per germline (reference sequence). DNA of the CDR3: TGTGCCCTGTCGGGACAGGGGTCTTACACCGGGGAGCTGTTTTTT. Amino acid sequence: CALSGQGSYTGELFF.

The rearrangement joins TRBV7-2 to TRBJ2-7; 8 bases fit TRBD2. The CDR3 sequence is 14 residues long. With V trimmed by 2 bases and J by 7 bases, 7 bases remained unmatched. Per the germline V gene, CDR1 is SGHTA and CDR2 is FQGNSA. CDR3 sequence (DNA): TGTGCCAGCAGCTTATCTCGGGGGGGCCGAGAGCAGTACTTC. Amino acids: CASSLSRGGREQYF. The variable domain in full, with the rest retrieved from reference TRBV7-2 and TRBJ2-7, is GAGVSQSPSNKVTEKGKDVELRCDPISGHTALYWYRQSLGQGLEFLIYFQGNSAPDKSGLPSDRFSAERTGGSVSTLTIQRTQQEDSAVYLCASSLSRGGREQYFGPGTRLTVT.

The chain uses TRBV7-6 and TRBJ2-2; D might be TRBD2 (6 bases). Trimming took off 5 bases at V and 1 base at J, with 11 bases between the two ends. Germline assignment: CDR1 SGHVS and CDR2 FNYEAQ. This CDR3 has 15 residues. CDR3 coding DNA: TGTGCCAGCAGCGCCGCGCGGGGGAACACCGGGGAGCTGTTTTTT. This gives the protein CASSAARGNTGELFF.

The chain combines TRBV18 with TRBJ1-5; D gene unclear. V dropped 6 bases and J dropped 0 bases, with 12 bases sitting between them. CDR3 length: 15 amino acids. In germline, CDR1 is KGHSH, CDR2 LQKENI. For the CDR3, the DNA is TGTGCCAGCTCGACCTCCGGGGATAGCAATCAGCCCCAGCATTTT. Its protein is CASSTSGDSNQPQHF.

The chain combines TRBV19 with TRBJ1-1; D not resolved. The CDR3 is 14 amino acids. CDR1 and CDR2 from the germline V gene are LNHDA and SQIVND (reference sequence). The V end lost 1 base, the J end lost 8 bases, and 14 bases lay between the germline ends. CDR3: CASSIGFGPKEAFF. CDR3 bases: TGTGCCAGTAGTATAGGTTTCGGTCCAAAAGAAGCTTTCTTT.

The table lists this clone with a count of one. The chain employs TRBV6-2 or TRBV6-3 and TRBJ2-1; the match to TRBD2 covers 10 bases. Germline V lookup: CDR1 MNHEY, CDR2 SVGEGT. The V and J ends lost 5 bases and 2 bases, in that order; junction bases with no gene match: 6. The CDR3 sequence is 16 residues long. The DNA for the CDR3 is TGTGCCAGCAGTCAGCGGGGGGGGTCCACCTACAATGAGCAGTTCTTC. Protein product: CASSQRGGSTYNEQFF.

V and J are TRBV6-6 and TRBJ1-4; TRBD1 aligns across 9 bases. Unmatched junction bases numbered 4, after V lost 2 bases and J lost 6 bases. Germline V CDR1 and CDR2: MNHNY, SVGAGI (reference sequence). CDR3 length: 15 residues. Written as DNA, the CDR3 is TGTGCCAGCAGTTACCCGGACAGGGGAGATGAAAAACTGTTTTTT. It is translated as CASSYPDRGDEKLFF.

This rearrangement joins TRBV7-9 to TRBJ2-1, with 8 positions matching TRBD2. J was trimmed by 8 bases and V by 7 bases; bases with no gene match: 10. CDR1 SEHNR and CDR2 FQNEAQ come from the germline V gene (reference sequence). This CDR3 has 14 amino acids. The CDR3 region is CASNERELTHEQFF. The CDR3 bases are TGTGCCAGCAACGAGCGGGAGCTCACCCATGAGCAGTTCTTC.

This clone has only a few counts. The chain recombines TRBV21-1 with TRBJ1-1; the D call of TRBD1 is as the table states it, not checked on the DNA. TRBV21-1 is a pseudogene. CDR3 length: 19 amino acids. The CDR3 reads CASSLRLVGGQGAGTEAFF. The CDR3 DNA follows: TGTGCCAGCAGCCTAAGACTGGTTGGCGGACAGGGGGCGGGCACTGAAGCTTTCTTT.

This chain connects TRBV15 to TRBJ2-5; D uncertain. The CDR3 contains 12 residues. Trimming shortened V by 1 base and J by 5 bases, and 5 bases separated the two germline ends. CDR1 is LNHNV and CDR2 is YYDKDF in the germline V gene (reference sequence). CDR3 DNA sequence: TGTGCCACCAGCAGAGTCCTGGAGACCCAGTACTTC. Translated, it gives CATSRVLETQYF.

The CDR3 bases are TGTGCCACCAGTGATTTTTCTAGCGGGAGGGTAAATGAGCAGTTCTTC. Its translation: CATSDFSSGRVNEQFF. The chain is built from TRBV24-1 and TRBJ2-1, with 12 bases identical to TRBD2. V lost 1 base, J lost 7 bases, and 4 bases stayed unmatched. This CDR3 is built from 16 residues. CDR1 KGHDR and CDR2 SFDVKD come from the germline V gene.

This clone was detected many times. V is TRBV7-8 and J is TRBJ1-4, with D hard to call. Germline V CDR1 and CDR2: SGHVS, FQNEAQ. The CDR3 totals 15 residues. Trimming shortened V by 5 bases and J by 4 bases, and 14 bases separated the two germline ends. Here the CDR3 DNA reads TGTGCCAGCAGCCCCCCGGGGTCACATAATGAAAAACTGTTTTTT. Translating gives CASSPPGSHNEKLFF.

This clone was recorded only once. The chain joins TRBV20-1 to TRBJ2-7, with 8 bases lining up with TRBD1. V lost 6 bases to trimming and J lost 3 bases; unmatched junction nucleotides: 1. The CDR3 runs to 11 residues. CDR1 is DFQATT and CDR2 is SNEGSKA in the germline V gene (reference sequence). In DNA, the CDR3 is TGCAGTGCCGACAGGGGCTACGAGCAGTACTTC. It specifies CSADRGYEQYF.

The chain links TRBV5-1 to TRBJ2-3, with 8 bases lining up with TRBD2. This CDR3 has 14 residues. CDR1 is SGHRS, CDR2 YFSETQ, per germline. V was clipped by 4 bases and J by 3 bases; unmatched bases: 4. CDR3 bases: TGCGCCAGCAGCAGTAGCGGGGAAACAGATACGCAGTATTTT. This encodes CASSSSGETDTQYF.

The chain couples TRBV4-2 to TRBJ2-1, with 14 bases aligning to TRBD2. Germline V gives CDR1 LGHNA, CDR2 YNFKEQ. The CDR3 is 15 residues long. The ends lost 6 bases at V and 7 bases at J; junction bases unmatched: 5. The CDR3 DNA follows: TGTGCCAGCAGTGGGGGACTAGCGGGAGTGAATGAGCAGTTCTTC. Its translation is CASSGGLAGVNEQFF.